This TCR beta chain derives from a study of prognosis after radiotherapy for stage I lung cancer. About the research overall: Adenocarcinoma occurred in roughly twelve patients and squamous cell carcinoma in several.

Genomic DNA was the source, and TCR beta CDR3 was amplified from it by two-round multiplex PCR. For every TRBV and TRBJ gene, a specific primer was used in first-round PCR. TCRdb redid the calling of the multiplex PCR reads with MiXCR, one entry per CDR3 protein. The data hold around 20,000 distinct CDR3 sequences, with about 37% observed a single time. This CDR3 has 14 amino acids. Germline V CDR1 and CDR2: SNHLY, FYNNEI. V was pared by 4 bases and J by 0 bases, with 7 bases between. This clonotype came up many times. This chain joins TRBV2 and TRBJ1-5; no clear D gene. This specimen consisted of PBMCs, obtained before or after stereotactic body radiation therapy (not recorded which). This sequence originates from a donor aged 50 or older with non-small cell lung cancer. CDR3 sequence: CASSVGLSNQPQHF. In DNA form, the CDR3 reads TGTGCCAGCAGTGTAGGTCTTAGCAATCAGCCCCAGCATTTT.